The 2 T cell receptor beta chains below come from one sample, sequenced in a study of cytomegalovirus exposure and HLA in healthy donors. Primers for the PCR totalled 60 Vbeta and 13 Jbeta. Clones were read by immunoSEQ multiplex PCR, and TCRdb kept only the in-frame ones, dropping some. Among tens of thousands of clones listed, over 75% were seen once. Sequenced input: PBMCs. Receptors were obtained from a man under 40 in good health and CMV-seronegative.

This chain joins TRBV6-5 and TRBJ2-7, with TRBD2 identical over 12 bases. The germline V gene encodes CDR1 MNHEY and CDR2 SVGAGI. The CDR3 has 15 amino acids. Losses at the gene ends were 6 bases for V and 4 bases for J; bases not matched to a gene: 7. This CDR3 reads CASSLPTSGSYEQYF. The CDR3 region has the DNA TGTGCCAGCAGCCTACCGACTAGCGGGAGTTACGAGCAGTACTTC.

The chain links TRBV19 to TRBJ1-1, with 8 bases that match TRBD1. The CDR3 covers 13 residues. The junction had 3 bases not matched to a gene; V was cut back by 6 bases and J by 3 bases. CDR1 and CDR2 from the germline V gene are LNHDA and SQIVND (reference sequence). CDR3 protein: CASRDRAHTEAFF. The CDR3 DNA reads as TGTGCCAGTAGGGACAGGGCCCACACTGAAGCTTTCTTT.